The clone carrying this T cell receptor (beta chain) showed up just a few times. Its antigen is undetermined. Trimming cost V 6 bases and J 1 base; bases outside gene matches: 6. CDR1 is SEHNR and CDR2 is FQNEAQ in the germline V gene (reference sequence). The CDR3 is 16 amino acids. These data belong to a study of T cell responses to AZD1222 COVID-19 vaccine. Study-level points and caveats: White British donors predominated, females outnumbered males, and clonal diversity was possibly underestimated. An increase in Spike-specific TCR breadth and depth was observed after two AZD1222 doses. Every sample of the repertoires postdated the peak T cell response. Only 5 to 7 AZD1222 recipients tested seropositive at baseline.

Sequencing was performed with immunoSEQ multiplex PCR; in TCRdb, only in-frame clones are kept and a portion is missing. The sample contains more than 80,000 clones, 80% to 95% of which appear only once. The receptor was derived from an adult who received the AZD1222 COVID-19 vaccine. The chain uses TRBV7-9 and TRBJ1-3, with 10 positions matching TRBD1. Material: peripheral blood, obtained 28 days after the second AZD1222 dose. CDR3 region: CASSLTGGRSGNTIYF. In DNA form, the CDR3 reads TGTGCCAGCAGTTTGACAGGGGGCAGGTCTGGAAACACCATATATTTT.